A selection of T cell receptor beta chains follows, all from one sample in a study of PD-L1 blockade in urothelial cancer. The repertoire was sequenced with immunoSEQ multiplex PCR; TCRdb's copy has only in-frame clones and lacks some. The data hold some 40,000 clones, with over 80% observed a single time. Material: PBMCs, obtained around atezolizumab (anti-PD-L1) treatment. Receptors were obtained from an elderly man with urothelial cancer. Each CDR3 is given with its conserved first and last residue. D genes are given only for firm matches. Where a row states a size, it is once, few, many or the class of an expanded clone; other rows omit it.

d_call j_call clone_size v_call cdr3_aa cdr3_nt
- TRBJ2-3 - TRBV2 CASSEGGPGTDTQYF TGTGCCAGCAGTGAGGGGGGTCCGGGCACAGATACGCAGTATTTT
- TRBJ1-5 - TRBV21-1 CASSTRTDSNQPQHF TGTGCCAGCAGCACCCGGACAGATAGCAATCAGCCCCAGCATTTT
- TRBJ2-1 few TRBV5-5 CASSMGGTDLYNEQFF TGTGCCAGCAGCATGGGCGGGACAGACCTCTACAATGAGCAGTTCTTC
- TRBJ2-5 - TRBV19 CASSNQALETQYF TGTGCCAGTAGTAACCAGGCCCTAGAGACCCAGTACTTC
- TRBJ2-1 few TRBV9 CASSVAGGTYNEQFF TGTGCCAGCAGCGTAGCTGGGGGCACCTACAATGAGCAGTTCTTC
TRBD1 TRBJ1-5 - TRBV5-1 CASSLGQGNYQPQHF TGCGCCAGCAGCTTGGGACAGGGGAACTATCAGCCCCAGCATTTT
TRBD1 TRBJ2-3 - TRBV6-1 CASRAGTGGTDTQYF TGTGCCAGCAGGGCCGGGACAGGGGGGACAGATACGCAGTATTTT
- TRBJ2-6 - TRBV30 CAWAAFSSGLGTGANVLTF TGTGCCTGGGCCGCATTTTCAAGCGGGTTGGGGACTGGGGCCAACGTCCTGACTTTC
- TRBJ2-5 - TRBV6-5 CASSSLIESETQYF TGTGCCAGCAGTTCCCTGATTGAGTCTGAGACCCAGTACTTC
- TRBJ1-2 once TRBV27 CASSDPGSPGIGYTF TGTGCCAGCAGTGATCCGGGCAGCCCGGGGATTGGCTACACCTTC
- TRBJ1-2 once TRBV6-5 CASRRDNAFYGYTF TGTGCCAGCAGGAGGGACAACGCATTCTATGGCTACACCTTC
- TRBJ1-2 - TRBV6-1 CASSPPYGYTF TGTGCCAGCAGTCCTCCCTATGGCTACACCTTC
TRBD2 TRBJ2-6 once TRBV5-1 CASSLAGLAGGDSGANVLTF TGCGCCAGCAGCTTGGCGGGACTAGCGGGAGGTGACTCTGGGGCCAACGTCCTGACTTTC
- TRBJ1-1 - TRBV6-4 CASSEGAASMNTEAFF TGTGCCAGCAGTGAAGGGGCAGCCAGTATGAACACTGAAGCTTTCTTT
TRBD1 TRBJ1-1 - TRBV27 CASSLPGRDRGIVEAFF TGTGCCAGCAGTTTACCAGGCCGGGACAGGGGAATTGTTGAAGCTTTCTTT
- TRBJ2-3 - TRBV5-1 CASSLVAGTSTDTQYF TGCGCCAGCAGCTTGGTGGCGGGGACGTCCACAGATACGCAGTATTTT
TRBD1 TRBJ1-5 - TRBV18 CASSSGTGDNQPQHF TGTGCCAGCTCTTCCGGGACAGGGGACAATCAGCCCCAGCATTTT
TRBD1 TRBJ2-1 - TRBV27 CASNRGTGSYNEQFF TGTGCCAGCAACCGGGGGACAGGGTCTTATAATGAGCAGTTCTTC
TRBD2 TRBJ2-2 - TRBV7-9 CASSLVAGARTGELFF TGTGCCAGCAGCTTAGTAGCGGGGGCCAGGACCGGGGAGCTGTTTTTT
TRBD1 TRBJ1-3 once TRBV5-1 CASSPGQSSSGNTIYF TGCGCCAGCAGCCCGGGACAGTCGAGCTCTGGAAACACCATATATTTT
- TRBJ2-7 - TRBV27 CASSSPTGRDEQYF TGTGCCAGCAGTTCTCCCACAGGGAGGGACGAGCAGTACTTC
- TRBJ2-5 - TRBV5-1 CASSLVGRLETQYF TGCGCCAGCAGCTTGGTGGGGCGCCTAGAGACCCAGTACTTC
TRBD1 TRBJ2-6 - TRBV28 CASSLMGQGKVFGANVLTF TGTGCCAGCAGTCTCATGGGACAGGGAAAGGTTTTTGGGGCCAACGTCCTGACTTTC
TRBD1 TRBJ2-5 - TRBV6-6 CATRDRQETQYF TGTGCCACCCGGGACAGACAAGAGACCCAGTACTTC
- TRBJ2-3 once TRBV30 CAWSQAGKAQDTQYF TGTGCCTGGAGCCAAGCGGGTAAAGCCCAAGATACGCAGTATTTT
- TRBJ2-2 - TRBV6-6 CASSYPTRSDTGELFF TGTGCCAGCAGTTACCCGACTAGGTCGGACACCGGGGAGCTGTTTTTT
TRBD2 TRBJ2-7 - TRBV19 CASSIGLAGAYEQYF TGTGCCAGTAGTATAGGACTAGCGGGAGCCTACGAGCAGTACTTC
TRBD2 TRBJ2-1 - TRBV5-1 CASSPTSGRSNYNEQFF TGCGCCAGCAGCCCGACTAGCGGGAGGTCAAACTACAATGAGCAGTTCTTC
- TRBJ2-3 - TRBV11-2 CASSLGQQVADTQYF TGTGCCAGCAGCTTAGGTCAACAGGTCGCGGATACGCAGTATTTT
TRBD2 TRBJ2-1 - TRBV7-6 CASSPRLISGRGFDEQFF TGTGCCAGCAGCCCCCGACTTATAAGCGGGAGGGGTTTCGATGAGCAGTTCTTC
TRBD2 TRBJ2-3 - TRBV19 CASSIGPGGNTDTQYF TGTGCCAGTAGTATTGGTCCGGGAGGGAACACAGATACGCAGTATTTT
- TRBJ1-2 - TRBV9 CASSVDGGGARGYTF TGTGCCAGCAGCGTAGATGGGGGAGGGGCGCGAGGCTACACCTTC
TRBD2 TRBJ2-7 - TRBV15 CATSRGEGGSYEQYF TGTGCCACCAGCAGAGGGGAGGGAGGGAGCTACGAGCAGTACTTC
- TRBJ1-4 - TRBV28 CASSFPLGLANEKLFF TGTGCCAGCAGTTTCCCATTGGGGCTGGCTAATGAAAAACTGTTTTTT
- TRBJ2-1 - TRBV13 CASSLPSRVNEQFF TGTGCCAGCAGCTTACCCTCGAGGGTAAATGAGCAGTTCTTC
TRBD2 TRBJ2-7 - TRBV9 CASSEELAPSDEQYF TGTGCCAGCAGCGAGGAACTAGCGCCGTCCGACGAGCAGTACTTC
- TRBJ2-7 - TRBV7-2 CASSYTTSTGEQYF TGTGCCAGCAGCTACACCACTAGTACTGGCGAGCAGTACTTC
TRBD1 TRBJ2-3 - TRBV28 CASRRGLSQFRTDTQYF TGTGCCAGCAGGAGGGGGCTCAGTCAATTCCGCACAGATACGCAGTATTTT
- TRBJ2-1 - TRBV4-3 CASSPGLPSQGEQFF TGCGCCAGCAGCCCGGGACTACCCAGTCAGGGGGAGCAGTTCTTC
TRBD2 TRBJ2-2 - TRBV28 CASSLAGLAGNTGELFF TGTGCCAGCAGTTTAGCGGGACTAGCGGGAAACACCGGGGAGCTGTTTTTT
TRBD1 TRBJ2-3 - TRBV19 CASSAPDRGVTDTQYF TGTGCCAGTAGTGCCCCGGACAGGGGAGTGACAGATACGCAGTATTTT
TRBD2 TRBJ2-1 - TRBV7-7 CASSQDSGDNEQFF TGTGCCAGCAGTCAGGATAGCGGGGATAATGAGCAGTTCTTC
TRBD1 TRBJ1-1 - TRBV7-9 CASSLRWQGDTEAFF TGTGCCAGCAGCTTACGGTGGCAGGGGGACACTGAAGCTTTCTTT
TRBD2 TRBJ2-3 - TRBV30 CAWGAGVSTDTQYF TGTGCCTGGGGGGCGGGGGTCAGCACAGATACGCAGTATTTT
TRBD2 TRBJ2-1 - TRBV19 CASSTLAGGRNEQFF TGTGCCAGTAGTACACTAGCGGGAGGCAGGAATGAGCAGTTCTTC
TRBD2 TRBJ2-4 - TRBV14 CASSLGTSGYSNIQYF TGTGCCAGCAGCCTTGGTACTAGCGGGTATTCAAACATTCAGTACTTC
- TRBJ2-1 - TRBV14 CASSQDGTGLREQFF TGTGCCAGCAGCCAAGATGGAACAGGGCTAAGGGAGCAGTTCTTC